The 25 T cell receptor beta chains in this list originate from one sample, sequenced in a study of Graves' ophthalmopathy and Graves' hyperthyroidism. Amplification targeted the TCR beta CDR3 regions, with RNA transcripts as the source material. The first round was an RT-PCR with HTBI primers, and the second round was a multiplex PCR. TCRdb analysed the multiplex PCR reads with MiXCR anew, one entry per CDR3 protein. The sample has about 240,000 distinct CDR3 sequences, around 50% seen once. Specimen: peripheral blood. These receptors originate from an adult man with Graves' ophthalmopathy.

Only a few counts were recorded for this clonotype. The chain couples TRBV7-2 to TRBJ2-5; TRBD2 matches 9 bases. Germline trimming cut 2 bases from V and 4 bases from J; bases unmatched to any gene: 5. CDR1 is SGHTA, CDR2 FQGNSA, per germline. This CDR3 comprises 15 residues. CDR3 protein: CASSLWAGGLETQYF. Here the CDR3 DNA reads TGTGCCAGCAGCTTATGGGCGGGAGGGCTAGAGACCCAGTACTTC.

This clonotype was seen a single time. A much larger clone lies a single base off, so this may be a read error. The V gene is TRBV25-1, the J gene TRBJ1-1; D uncertain. Germline CDR1 and CDR2: MGHDK and SYGVNS. Trimming removed 2 bases at V and 7 bases at J, with 11 bases between. The CDR3 is 13 residues long. The CDR3 loop is CASSENGNLEAFF. The DNA of the CDR3 is TGTGCCAGCAGTGAAAACGGTAACCTTGAAGCTTTCTTT. Combining the CDR3 with reference TRBV25-1 and TRBJ1-1 gives the whole variable domain EADIYQTPRYLVIGTGKKITLECSQTMGHDKMYWYQQDPGMELHLIHYSYGVNSTEKGDLSSESTVSRIRTEHFPLTLESARPSHTSQYLCASSENGNLEAFFGQGTRLTVV.

V is TRBV9 and J is TRBJ1-6; 8 bases line up with TRBD1. V gave up 4 bases and J gave up 8 bases; unmatched junction bases: 8. Germline values: CDR1 SGDLS, CDR2 YYNGEE. The CDR3 covers 15 residues. As DNA, the CDR3 is TGTGCCAGCAGCAAAGGACAGGGAAATCATTCACCCCTCCACTTT. Amino acid sequence: CASSKGQGNHSPLHF.

The chain couples TRBV3-1 to TRBJ1-5; D not resolved. Germline V lookup: CDR1 LGHDT, CDR2 YNNKEL (reference sequence). The CDR3 extends over 12 amino acids. V was trimmed by 1 base and J by 11 bases, leaving 9 bases between them. This CDR3 is CASSQGFGAQHF. The CDR3 nucleotides are TGTGCCAGCAGCCAAGGTTTTGGAGCCCAGCATTTT.

In its sample, this clonotype was seen a few times. V gene TRBV9 combines with J gene TRBJ2-2; 9 bases line up with TRBD2. The CDR3 contains 18 residues. Unmatched junction bases numbered 14, after V lost 3 bases and J lost 5 bases. The germline V gene has CDR1 SGDLS and CDR2 YYNGEE. The CDR3 DNA reads TGTGCCAGCAGCGACCCTGATAGCGGGGGCACGGGTACCGGGGAGCTGTTTTTT. As protein: CASSDPDSGGTGTGELFF.

This clonotype appeared once. The DNA is omitted, as the CDR3 cannot be located on it reliably, and the CDR3 follows TCRdb's listing. This chain uses TRBV29-1 with TRBJ2-2. Per the germline V gene, CDR1 is SQVTM and CDR2 is ANQGSEA. The CDR3 is 10 amino acids in total, end residues counted. The CDR3 sequence: CSVGGGSCFF.

This clonotype was counted many times. V gene TRBV24-1 combines with J gene TRBJ2-7; 9 bases line up with TRBD1. This CDR3 contains 14 residues. Unmatched junction bases numbered 6, after V lost 7 bases and J lost 3 bases. Germline loops: CDR1 KGHDR, CDR2 SFDVKD. The CDR3 protein is CATRAGTGHYEQYF. In nucleotides, the CDR3 is TGTGCCACCAGAGCCGGGACAGGGCACTACGAGCAGTACTTC.

This clonotype has just a few counts. This sequence joins TRBV7-9 and TRBJ1-4; D gene unclear. Germline V gene lookup returns CDR1 SEHNR and CDR2 FQNEAQ (reference sequence). The CDR3 is 12 amino acids. With 5 bases removed from V and 9 bases from J, the gap between germline ends came to 10 bases. The DNA for the CDR3 is TGTGCCAGCAGCCCCAACCCTCAAAAACTGTTTTTT. Its translation is CASSPNPQKLFF. The whole variable domain, filled in from reference TRBV7-9 and TRBJ1-4, reads DTGVSQNPRHKITKRGQNVTFRCDPISEHNRLYWYRQTLGQGPEFLTYFQNEAQLEKSRLLSDRFSAERPKGSFSTLEIQRTEQGDSAMYLCASSPNPQKLFFGSGTQLSVL.

This clonotype was observed a handful of times. The rearrangement links TRBV20-1 to TRBJ1-4, with D maybe TRBD1 (5 bases). The CDR3 is 13 residues long. Trimming cost V 2 bases and J 5 bases, with 9 bases left between them. Germline loops: CDR1 DFQATT, CDR2 SNEGSKA (reference sequence). The CDR3 protein is CSARRGVNEKLFF. DNA of the CDR3: TGCAGTGCTAGAAGGGGTGTGAATGAAAAACTGTTTTTT.

J is TRBJ1-1 and V is TRBV7-9; 9 positions agree with TRBD1. The germline V gene encodes CDR1 SEHNR and CDR2 FQNEAQ (reference sequence). The CDR3 is 15 residues long. The V and J ends lost 6 bases and 0 bases, in that order; junction bases with no gene match: 5. The CDR3 spells CASRPDRGLNTEAFF. The CDR3 DNA is TGTGCCAGCAGACCGGACAGGGGACTGAACACTGAAGCTTTCTTT.

This clonotype was seen only a few times. This chain connects TRBV6-4 to TRBJ1-2, with unresolved D. V shed 2 bases and J shed 8 bases, with 9 bases lying between them. CDR3 length: 12 amino acids. Germline V CDR1 and CDR2: MRHNA, SNTAGT. The CDR3, as DNA: TGTGCCAGCAGTGACGAACTCCTCGGCTACACCTTC. It yields the protein CASSDELLGYTF.

Many counts were recorded for this clonotype. The chain has TRBV2 and TRBJ2-7, with TRBD1 identical over 11 bases. The CDR3 length is 13 residues. Unmatched junction bases numbered 1, after V lost 7 bases and J lost 2 bases. Per germline, CDR1 SNHLY and CDR2 FYNNEI. CDR3 coding DNA: TGTGCCAGCAAGGGACAGGGGGCCTACGAGCAGTACTTC. The encoded protein is CASKGQGAYEQYF.

The table lists this clonotype with a few counts. The rearrangement links TRBV19 to TRBJ2-7; TRBD1 matches at 7 bases. The V gene's germline CDR1 is LNHDA and CDR2 SQIVND (reference sequence). V lost 3 bases to trimming and J lost 0 bases; unmatched junction nucleotides: 2. There are 14 residues in the CDR3. CDR3 nucleotides: TGTGCCAGTAGTATTGGACAGGCCTCCTACGAGCAGTACTTC. Its translation is CASSIGQASYEQYF.

V is TRBV5-8 and J is TRBJ2-7; 8 bases fit TRBD1. In germline, CDR1 is SGHTS, CDR2 YDEGEE. V was clipped by 4 bases and J by 2 bases; unmatched bases: 8. The CDR3 is 15 amino acids. CDR3 in amino acids: CASSQGGTGAYEQYF. DNA of the CDR3: TGTGCCAGCAGCCAAGGGGGGACAGGAGCCTACGAGCAGTACTTC.

A single count supports this clonotype. V gene TRBV5-8 combines with J gene TRBJ2-7; 10 positions agree with TRBD1. The germline gives CDR1 SGHTS, CDR2 YDEGEE. The CDR3 covers 18 residues. The ends lost 0 bases at V and 4 bases at J; junction bases unmatched: 13. The CDR3 sequence: CASSLGPSDRGLIYEQYF. The CDR3 DNA follows: TGTGCCAGCAGCTTGGGCCCTTCCGACAGGGGGCTTATTTACGAGCAGTACTTC.

The chain combines TRBV2 with TRBJ1-6, with TRBD1 as a possible D gene (6 bases). The V end lost 7 bases, the J end lost 13 bases, and 23 bases lay between the germline ends. Looked up from germline, CDR1 is SNHLY and CDR2 is FYNNEI. The CDR3 has 15 residues. This CDR3 is CASKNTRAVQGPLHF. The CDR3 DNA is TGTGCCAGCAAGAATACGAGAGCCGTTCAGGGGCCCCTCCACTTT. The whole variable domain, remainder taken from reference TRBV2 and TRBJ1-6, is EPEVTQTPSHQVTQMGQEVILRCVPISNHLYFYWYRQILGQKVEFLVSFYNNEISEKSEIFDDQFSVERPDGSNFTLKIRSTKLEDSAMYFCASKNTRAVQGPLHFGNGTRLTVT.

A single count supports this clonotype. The chain joins TRBV25-1 to TRBJ2-7; TRBD2 agrees at 12 bases. With 8 bases clipped from V and 2 bases from J, the junction kept 13 bases outside the gene matches. Germline lookup yields CDR1 MGHDK and CDR2 SYGVNS. This CDR3 has 17 residues. The CDR3 sequence: CASYYPGLAGITYEQYF. The CDR3 bases are TGTGCCAGCTATTACCCCGGACTAGCGGGGATAACCTACGAGCAGTACTTC.

V is TRBV9 and J is TRBJ1-4; D unclear. This CDR3 is 14 amino acids long. V was cut by 3 bases and J by 4 bases, with 10 bases left in between. Germline values: CDR1 SGDLS, CDR2 YYNGEE. CDR3 nucleotides: TGTGCCAGCAGCGGAACCGGGATTAATGAAAAACTGTTTTTT. This encodes CASSGTGINEKLFF.

This sequence joins TRBV29-1 and TRBJ1-2, with 10 bases lining up with TRBD1. The J segment lost 4 bases and the V segment lost 8 bases, leaving 4 bases of the junction unmatched. The CDR3 is made up of 12 amino acids. The germline gives CDR1 SQVTM, CDR2 ANQGSEA. CDR3 DNA sequence: TGCAGCTTGGGACAGGGGACCTATGGCTACACCTTC. Translating it yields CSLGQGTYGYTF.

In its sample, this clonotype was seen a few times. The chain recombines TRBV29-1 with TRBJ2-2; no clear D. The CDR3 totals 13 residues. V dropped 6 bases and J dropped 4 bases, with 12 bases sitting between them. The germline V gene has CDR1 SQVTM and CDR2 ANQGSEA. CDR3 bases: TGCAGCGTCAACCCAACGGGCACCGGGGAGCTGTTTTTT. The encoded protein is CSVNPTGTGELFF.

The chain links TRBV5-8 to TRBJ1-6, with 8 positions matching TRBD1. Germline CDR1 SGHTS, CDR2 YDEGEE. V lost 0 bases to trimming and J lost 6 bases; unmatched junction nucleotides: 2. The CDR3 is 15 amino acids. CDR3 sequence (DNA): TGTGCCAGCAGCTTGGCAGGGGGCTTTAATTCACCCCTCCACTTT. It is translated as CASSLAGGFNSPLHF.

In this sample, this clonotype turned up a few times. This chain connects TRBV7-8 to TRBJ1-3; D is unresolved. This CDR3 comprises 14 residues. Trimming took 5 bases from V and 0 from J, leaving 8 bases between them. CDR1 is SGHVS, CDR2 FQNEAQ, per germline. Here the CDR3 reads CASSQTYSGNTIYF. The CDR3 DNA reads as TGTGCCAGCAGCCAGACTTACTCTGGAAACACCATATATTTT.

The rearrangement uses TRBV5-1 and TRBJ1-1; 7 bases are a match to TRBD1. J was trimmed by 0 bases and V by 4 bases; bases with no gene match: 12. Germline loops: CDR1 SGHRS, CDR2 YFSETQ. The CDR3 sequence is 17 residues long. The CDR3 DNA follows: TGCGCCAGCAGCGCCGGCCTGACAGGGTCCTTGAACACTGAAGCTTTCTTT. It codes for CASSAGLTGSLNTEAFF.

This clonotype was found a few times. The J gene is TRBJ2-7, the V gene TRBV20-1; TRBD2 matches at 9 bases. Germline V gene sequence: CDR1 DFQATT, CDR2 SNEGSKA (reference sequence). The CDR3 runs to 15 residues. Germline trimming cut 2 bases from V and 3 bases from J; bases unmatched to any gene: 8. The DNA of the CDR3 is TGCAGTGCTAGACCTGTTAGCGGGAGATACTACGAGCAGTACTTC. As protein: CSARPVSGRYYEQYF.

This clonotype has only a few counts. The chain links TRBV7-8 to TRBJ2-7, with D unresolved. This CDR3 is 13 amino acids long. Germline CDR1 reads SGHVS; CDR2 reads FQNEAQ. The V end lost 1 base, the J end lost 3 bases, and 7 bases lay between the germline ends. CDR3 sequence (DNA): TGTGCCAGCAGCTTAGTCCGGAACTACGAGCAGTACTTC. This codes for CASSLVRNYEQYF.